This T cell receptor beta chain emerged from a study of cytomegalovirus exposure and HLA in healthy donors. General study points: Later analysis revealed greater clonal expansion in HLA-associated TCR beta chains than in equally common others.

Healthy bone marrow donors supplied every sample. 60 Vbeta and 13 Jbeta primers were used in PCR. The assay was immunoSEQ multiplex PCR, and TCRdb's table has in-frame clones only and misses some. The sample has around 59,000 clones, about 80% seen once. The V and J ends lost 3 bases and 0 bases, in that order; junction bases with no gene match: 6. CDR1 is MNHEY and CDR2 is SMNVEV in the germline V gene (reference sequence). The CDR3 runs to 16 residues. Remarks on this clone: What it binds is not known.

This chain connects TRBV27 to TRBJ2-3, with TRBD2 matching 7 bases. The TCR originated in a human donor in good health. Sequencing was performed on PBMCs. CDR3 bases: TGTGCCAGCAGTTTTTTCCCTAGCGGTAGCACAGATACGCAGTATTTT. It codes for CASSFFPSGSTDTQYF.